Listed here is a single T cell receptor (beta chain). The antigen remains unidentified. The CDR3 runs 14 residues. Germline CDR1 SGHTA, CDR2 FQGTGA. Trimming removed 4 bases from V and 3 bases from J; junction bases left unmatched: 4. Method: immunoSEQ multiplex PCR; TCRdb's copy keeps in-frame clones and lacks some. The sample includes over 150,000 clones, about 85% of them seen just once. This entry belongs to a study of cytomegalovirus exposure and HLA in healthy donors. Overall study results and limits: Cytomegalovirus-associated status was assigned to about 180 TCR beta chains. For most TCR sequences rarity was the rule, although some public TCRs occurred in many donors.

Sample: PBMCs. The chain uses TRBV7-3 and TRBJ2-5, with 8 positions matching TRBD2. The receptor was isolated from a man aged 18-30 years in good health and CMV-seropositive. CDR3 nucleotide sequence: TGTGCCAGCAGCTCGGGACTAGGTGAAGAGACCCAGTACTTC. It yields the protein CASSSGLGEETQYF. The variable domain in full, completed from reference TRBV7-3 and TRBJ2-5, reads GAGVSQTPSNKVTEKGKYVELRCDPISGHTALYWYRQSLGQGPEFLIYFQGTGAADDSGLPNDRFFAVRPEGSVSTLKIQRTERGDSAVYLCASSSGLGEETQYFGPGTRLLVL.